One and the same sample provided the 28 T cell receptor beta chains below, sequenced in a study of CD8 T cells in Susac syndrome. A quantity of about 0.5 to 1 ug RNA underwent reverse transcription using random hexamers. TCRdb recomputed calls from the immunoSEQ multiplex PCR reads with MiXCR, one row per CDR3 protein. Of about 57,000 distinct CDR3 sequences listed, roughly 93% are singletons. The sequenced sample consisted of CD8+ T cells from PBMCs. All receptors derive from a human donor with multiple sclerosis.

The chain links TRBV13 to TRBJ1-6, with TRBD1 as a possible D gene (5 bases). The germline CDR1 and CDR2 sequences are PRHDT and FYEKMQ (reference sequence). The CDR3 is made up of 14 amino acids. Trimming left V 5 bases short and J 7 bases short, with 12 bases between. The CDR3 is CASSPGGHNSPLHF. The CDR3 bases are TGTGCCAGCAGCCCTGGAGGACACAATTCACCCCTCCACTTT.

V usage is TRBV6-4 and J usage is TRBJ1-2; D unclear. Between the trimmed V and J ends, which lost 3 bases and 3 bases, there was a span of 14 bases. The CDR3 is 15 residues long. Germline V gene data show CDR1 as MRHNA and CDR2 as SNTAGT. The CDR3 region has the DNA TGTGCCAGCAGTGAGGATAGCTTTTCATACTATGGCTACACCTTC. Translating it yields CASSEDSFSYYGYTF.

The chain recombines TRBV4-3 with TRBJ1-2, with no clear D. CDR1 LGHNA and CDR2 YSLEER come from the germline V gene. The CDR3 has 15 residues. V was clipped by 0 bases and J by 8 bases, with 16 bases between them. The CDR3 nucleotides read TGCGCCAGCAGCCAAGACTCGGCGGGGTTAGGCGGCTACACCTTC. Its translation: CASSQDSAGLGGYTF.

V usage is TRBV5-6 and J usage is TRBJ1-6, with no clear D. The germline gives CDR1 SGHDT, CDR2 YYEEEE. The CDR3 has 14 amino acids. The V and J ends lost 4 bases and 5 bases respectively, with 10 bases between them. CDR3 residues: CASSRTGNNSPLHF. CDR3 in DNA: TGTGCCAGCAGCAGGACCGGGAATAATTCACCCCTCCACTTT.

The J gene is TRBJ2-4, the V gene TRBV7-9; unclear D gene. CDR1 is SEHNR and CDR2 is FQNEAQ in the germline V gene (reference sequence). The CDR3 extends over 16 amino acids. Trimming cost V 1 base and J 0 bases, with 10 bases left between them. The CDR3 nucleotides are TGTGCCAGCAGCTTAGAACAAGGCCTAGCCAAAAACATTCAGTACTTC. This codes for CASSLEQGLAKNIQYF.

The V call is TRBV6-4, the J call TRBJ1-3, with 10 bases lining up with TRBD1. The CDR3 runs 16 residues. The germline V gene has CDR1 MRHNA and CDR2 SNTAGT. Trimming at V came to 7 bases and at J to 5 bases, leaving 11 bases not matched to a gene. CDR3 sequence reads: CASISPDRGQRNTIYF. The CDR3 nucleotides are TGTGCCAGCATCTCCCCCGACAGGGGGCAAAGAAACACCATATATTTT.

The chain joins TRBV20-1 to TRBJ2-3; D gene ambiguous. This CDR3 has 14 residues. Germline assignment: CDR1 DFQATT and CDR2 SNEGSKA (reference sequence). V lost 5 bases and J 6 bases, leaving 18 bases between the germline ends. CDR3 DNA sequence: TGCAGTGCTCGCCCATTGACCTTGGGGGATACGCAGTATTTT. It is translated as CSARPLTLGDTQYF.

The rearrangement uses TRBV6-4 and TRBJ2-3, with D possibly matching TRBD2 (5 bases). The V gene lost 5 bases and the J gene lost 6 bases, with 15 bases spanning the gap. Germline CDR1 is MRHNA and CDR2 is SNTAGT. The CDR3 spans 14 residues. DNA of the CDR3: TGTGCCAGCAGTCCCGCCCCGGGCGGGGATACGCAGTATTTT. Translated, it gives CASSPAPGGDTQYF.

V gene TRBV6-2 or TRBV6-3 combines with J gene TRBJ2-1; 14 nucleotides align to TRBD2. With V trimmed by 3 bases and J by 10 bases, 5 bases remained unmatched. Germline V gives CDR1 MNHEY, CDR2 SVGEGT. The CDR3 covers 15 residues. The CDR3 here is CASSYSGLAGGEQFF. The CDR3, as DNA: TGTGCCAGCAGTTATTCCGGACTAGCGGGGGGAGAGCAGTTCTTC.

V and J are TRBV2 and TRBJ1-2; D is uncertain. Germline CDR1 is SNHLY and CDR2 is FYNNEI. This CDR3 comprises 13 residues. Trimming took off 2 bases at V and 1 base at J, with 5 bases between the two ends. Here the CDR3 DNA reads TGTGCCAGCAGTGAACTACGTAACTATGGCTACACCTTC. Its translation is CASSELRNYGYTF.

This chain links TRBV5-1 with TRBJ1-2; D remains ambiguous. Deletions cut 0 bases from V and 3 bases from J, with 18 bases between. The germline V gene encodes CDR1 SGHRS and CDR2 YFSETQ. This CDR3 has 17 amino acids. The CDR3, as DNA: TGCGCCAGCAGCTTGGAATGGCCGATGGGGTCGTACTATGGCTACACCTTC. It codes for CASSLEWPMGSYYGYTF.

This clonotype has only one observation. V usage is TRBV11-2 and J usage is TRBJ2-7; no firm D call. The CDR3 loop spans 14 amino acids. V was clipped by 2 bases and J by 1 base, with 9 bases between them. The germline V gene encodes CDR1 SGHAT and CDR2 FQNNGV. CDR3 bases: TGTGCCAGCAGCTTACTCCCAGGATCCTACGAGCAGTACTTC. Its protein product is CASSLLPGSYEQYF.

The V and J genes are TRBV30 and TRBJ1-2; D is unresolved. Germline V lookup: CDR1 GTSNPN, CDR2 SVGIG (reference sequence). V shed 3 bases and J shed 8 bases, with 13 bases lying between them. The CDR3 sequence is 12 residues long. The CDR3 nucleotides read TGTGCCTGGAGCGGGCTCCTAGAAGGCTACACCTTC. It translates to CAWSGLLEGYTF.

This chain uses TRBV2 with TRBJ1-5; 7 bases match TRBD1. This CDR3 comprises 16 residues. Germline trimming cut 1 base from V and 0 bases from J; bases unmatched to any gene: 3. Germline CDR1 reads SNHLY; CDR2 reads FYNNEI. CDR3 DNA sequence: TGTGCCAGCAGTGAAGGGACAGGATATAGCAATCAGCCCCAGCATTTT. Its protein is CASSEGTGYSNQPQHF. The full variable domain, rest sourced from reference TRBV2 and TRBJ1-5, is EPEVTQTPSHQVTQMGQEVILRCVPISNHLYFYWYRQILGQKVEFLVSFYNNEISEKSEIFDDQFSVERPDGSNFTLKIRSTKLEDSAMYFCASSEGTGYSNQPQHFGDGTRLSIL.

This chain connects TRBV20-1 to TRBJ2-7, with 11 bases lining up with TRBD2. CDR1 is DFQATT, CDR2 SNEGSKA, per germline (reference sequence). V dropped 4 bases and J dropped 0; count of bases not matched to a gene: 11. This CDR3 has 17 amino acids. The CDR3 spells CSAILAGGNSFSYEQYF. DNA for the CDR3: TGCAGTGCTATTCTAGCGGGGGGTAATTCGTTCTCCTACGAGCAGTACTTC.

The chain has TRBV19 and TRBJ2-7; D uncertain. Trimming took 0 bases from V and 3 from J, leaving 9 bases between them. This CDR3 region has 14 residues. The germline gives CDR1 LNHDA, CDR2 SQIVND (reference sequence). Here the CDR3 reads CASSIDGNNYEQYF. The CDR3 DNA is TGTGCCAGTAGTATAGACGGCAACAACTACGAGCAGTACTTC.

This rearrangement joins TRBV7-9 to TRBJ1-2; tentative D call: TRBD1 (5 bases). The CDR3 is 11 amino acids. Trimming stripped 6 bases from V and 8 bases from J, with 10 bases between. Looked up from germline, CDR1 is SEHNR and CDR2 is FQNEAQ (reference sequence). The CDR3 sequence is CASRPRGGYTF. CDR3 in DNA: TGTGCCAGCAGACCACGGGGGGGCTACACCTTC.

The CDR3 nucleotides are TGTGCCAGCAGTTCACCGACAGACATGAACACTGAAGCTTTCTTT. Translating gives CASSSPTDMNTEAFF. This chain connects TRBV6-5 to TRBJ1-1; D might be TRBD1 (5 bases). The CDR3 spans 15 residues. Germline CDR1 reads MNHEY; CDR2 reads SVGAGI. V was pared by 4 bases and J by 0 bases, with 12 bases between.

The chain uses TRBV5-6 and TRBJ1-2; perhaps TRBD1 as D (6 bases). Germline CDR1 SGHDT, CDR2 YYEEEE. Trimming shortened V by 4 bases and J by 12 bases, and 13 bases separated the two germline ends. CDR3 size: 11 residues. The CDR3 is CASSQGTWHTF. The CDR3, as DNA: TGTGCCAGCAGCCAGGGGACATGGCACACCTTC.

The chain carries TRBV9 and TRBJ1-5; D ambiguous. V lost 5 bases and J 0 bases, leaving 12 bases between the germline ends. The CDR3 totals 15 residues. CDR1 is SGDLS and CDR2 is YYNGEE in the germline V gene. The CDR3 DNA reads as TGTGCCAGCAGTCAGAGGGCCGATAGCAATCAGCCCCAGCATTTT. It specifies CASSQRADSNQPQHF.

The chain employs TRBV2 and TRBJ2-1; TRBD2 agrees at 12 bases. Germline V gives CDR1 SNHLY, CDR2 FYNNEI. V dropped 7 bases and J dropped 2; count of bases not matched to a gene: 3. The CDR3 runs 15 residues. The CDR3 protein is CASTSGGAPYNEQFF. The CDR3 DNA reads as TGTGCCAGCACTAGCGGGGGGGCACCCTACAATGAGCAGTTCTTC.

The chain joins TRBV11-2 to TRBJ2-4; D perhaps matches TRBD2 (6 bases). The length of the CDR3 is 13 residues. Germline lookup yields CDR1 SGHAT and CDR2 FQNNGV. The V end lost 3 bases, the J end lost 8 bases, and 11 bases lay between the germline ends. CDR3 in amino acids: CASSLRGRDIQYF. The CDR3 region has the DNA TGTGCCAGCAGCTTGCGGGGTCGGGACATTCAGTACTTC.

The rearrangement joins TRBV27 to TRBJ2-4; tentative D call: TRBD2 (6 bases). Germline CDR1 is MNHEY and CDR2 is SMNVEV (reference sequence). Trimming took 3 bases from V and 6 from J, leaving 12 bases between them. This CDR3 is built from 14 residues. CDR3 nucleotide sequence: TGTGCCAGCAGTTTTGGAGGGACTGGAAACATTCAGTACTTC. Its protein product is CASSFGGTGNIQYF.

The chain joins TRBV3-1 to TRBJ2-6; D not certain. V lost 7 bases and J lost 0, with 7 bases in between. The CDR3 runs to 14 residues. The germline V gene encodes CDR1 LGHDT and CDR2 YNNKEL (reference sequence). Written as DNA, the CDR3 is TGTGCCAGCACAGGTACCTCTGGGGCCAACGTCCTGACTTTC. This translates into CASTGTSGANVLTF.

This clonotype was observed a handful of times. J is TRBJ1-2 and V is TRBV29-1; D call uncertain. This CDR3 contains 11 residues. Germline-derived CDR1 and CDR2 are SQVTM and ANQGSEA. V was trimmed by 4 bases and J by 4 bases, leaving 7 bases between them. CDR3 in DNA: TGCAGCGTTGCCGTTGGCTATGGCTACACCTTC. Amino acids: CSVAVGYGYTF. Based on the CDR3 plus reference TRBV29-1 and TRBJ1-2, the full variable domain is SAVISQKPSRDICQRGTSLTIQCQVDSQVTMMFWYRQQPGQSLTLIATANQGSEATYESGFVIDKFPISRPNLTFSTLTVSNMSPEDSSIYLCSVAVGYGYTFGSGTRLTVV.

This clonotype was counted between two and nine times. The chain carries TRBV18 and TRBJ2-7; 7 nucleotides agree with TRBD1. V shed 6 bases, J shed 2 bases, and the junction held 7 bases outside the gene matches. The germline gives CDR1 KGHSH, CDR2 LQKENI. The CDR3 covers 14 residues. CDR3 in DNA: TGTGCCAGCTCTTCGACAGGGACGCCCTACGAGCAGTACTTC. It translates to CASSSTGTPYEQYF. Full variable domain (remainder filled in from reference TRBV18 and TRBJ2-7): NAGVMQNPRHLVRRRGQEARLRCSPMKGHSHVYWYRQLPEEGLKFMVYLQKENIIDESGMPKERFSAEFPKEGPSILRIQQVVRGDSAAYFCASSSTGTPYEQYFGPGTRLTVT.

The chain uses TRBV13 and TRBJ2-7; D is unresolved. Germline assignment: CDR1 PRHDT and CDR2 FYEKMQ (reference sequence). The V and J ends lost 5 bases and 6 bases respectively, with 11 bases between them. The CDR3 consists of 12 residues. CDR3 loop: CASSPFSREQYF. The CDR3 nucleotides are TGTGCCAGCAGCCCATTCTCCCGCGAGCAGTACTTC.

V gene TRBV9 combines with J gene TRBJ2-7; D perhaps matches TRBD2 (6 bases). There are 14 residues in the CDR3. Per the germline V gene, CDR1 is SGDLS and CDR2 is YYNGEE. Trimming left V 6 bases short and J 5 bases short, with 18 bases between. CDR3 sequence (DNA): TGTGCCAGCAACCGAGATAGCGGATGGGACGAGCAGTACTTC. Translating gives CASNRDSGWDEQYF.